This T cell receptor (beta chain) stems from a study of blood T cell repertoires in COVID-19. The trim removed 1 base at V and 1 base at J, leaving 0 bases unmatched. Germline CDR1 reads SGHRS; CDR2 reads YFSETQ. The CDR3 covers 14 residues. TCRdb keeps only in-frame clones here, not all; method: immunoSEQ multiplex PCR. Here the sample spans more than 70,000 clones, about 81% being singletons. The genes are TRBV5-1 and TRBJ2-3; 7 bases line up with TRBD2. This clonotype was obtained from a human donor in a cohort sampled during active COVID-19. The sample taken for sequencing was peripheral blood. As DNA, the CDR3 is TGCGCCAGCAGCTTGCGGGGGGGCACAGATACGCAGTATTTT. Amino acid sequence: CASSLRGGTDTQYF. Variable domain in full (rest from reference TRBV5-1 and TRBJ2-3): KAGVTQTPRYLIKTRGQQVTLSCSPISGHRSVSWYQQTPGQGLQFLFEYFSETQRNKGNFPGRFSGRQFSNSRSEMNVSTLELGDSALYLCASSLRGGTDTQYFGPGTRLTVL.